This is a list of T cell receptor beta chains from one sample in a study of glioma-infiltrating T cells after dendritic cell vaccination. Assay used: immunoSEQ multiplex PCR; TCRdb lists only in-frame clones, some missing. Seen here are about 92,000 clones, under 90% observed once, and the top ten hold 15% to 17%. The specimen comprised blood, sampled before dendritic cell vaccination. These receptor sequences come from a human donor with glioblastoma. Both conserved end residues are part of each CDR3. A D gene is named only where the DNA matches it firmly. Only part of the rows carry a size: once, few, many, or a class if the clone is expanded.

abundance	v_gene	d_gene	j_gene	CDR3nt	CDR3aa
NA	TRBV9	NA	TRBJ2-3	TGTGCCAGCAGCGTAGAGGGGGACATTTCGGATACGCAGTATTTT	CASSVEGDISDTQYF
NA	TRBV7-2	TRBD1	TRBJ1-1	TGTGCCAGCAGCATCCGGGACAGGGGTAAAAGAATTACTGAAGCTTTCTTT	CASSIRDRGKRITEAFF
NA	TRBV5-1	NA	TRBJ1-4	TGCGCCAGCAGCAGAGACTCCGGGGGGACTAATGAAAAACTGTTTTTT	CASSRDSGGTNEKLFF
NA	TRBV19	NA	TRBJ1-1	TGTGCCAGTAGCATAGTTCAGGGGCGGACGGACACTGAAGCTTTCTTT	CASSIVQGRTDTEAFF
NA	TRBV14	NA	TRBJ2-1	TGTGCCAGCAGCCGCGGAGGGACCACCTACAATGAGCAGTTCTTC	CASSRGGTTYNEQFF
NA	TRBV5-1	TRBD1	TRBJ2-1	TGCGCCAGCAGCTACCGGACAGGGAACTACAATGAGCAGTTCTTC	CASSYRTGNYNEQFF
NA	TRBV9	TRBD2	TRBJ2-2	TGTGCCAGCAGCGCGCATCCTAGCGGACTGAGCACCGGGGAGCTGTTTTTT	CASSAHPSGLSTGELFF
few	TRBV6-1	NA	TRBJ2-7	TGTGCCAGCAGTGAATTATTCAGCGCCTACGAGCAGTACTTC	CASSELFSAYEQYF
few	TRBV28	NA	TRBJ1-1	TGTGCCAGCACTATAGGAGGGAACACTGAAGCTTTCTTT	CASTIGGNTEAFF
NA	TRBV5-1	TRBD1	TRBJ2-7	TGCGCCAGCCCAGGGGGAGGAGCAAGAGGGACAGGGGGTTACGAGCAGTACTTC	CASPGGGARGTGGYEQYF
NA	TRBV2	TRBD1	TRBJ2-2	TGTGCCAGCAGTCCACAGGGGACCGGGGAGCTGTTTTTT	CASSPQGTGELFF
once	TRBV9	TRBD2	TRBJ2-1	TGTGCCAGCAGCCGCGGGAGGCCCCACAATGAGCAGTTCTTC	CASSRGRPHNEQFF
NA	TRBV7-2	NA	TRBJ1-6	TGTGCCAGCAGCCCCCAGGCGCCCTCCTATAATTCACCCCTCCACTTT	CASSPQAPSYNSPLHF
NA	TRBV7-2	TRBD2	TRBJ2-7	TGTGCCAGCAGCTCACTAGCGGGAGGTTCGGTCGAGCAGTACTTC	CASSSLAGGSVEQYF
NA	TRBV19	TRBD2	TRBJ2-1	TGTGCCAGTAGTATAGACCGGACTAGCGGGGGGCTGTACAATGAGCAGTTCTTC	CASSIDRTSGGLYNEQFF
NA	TRBV5-1	TRBD1	TRBJ1-2	TGCGCCAGCAGCTTGGAACAGGGGGCCTATGGCTACACCTTC	CASSLEQGAYGYTF
NA	TRBV7-2	TRBD1	TRBJ2-7	TGTGCCAGCAGCTTAGCTACAGGGGGTGTGGGGGAGCAGTACTTC	CASSLATGGVGEQYF
few	TRBV6-5	TRBD1	TRBJ2-7	TGTGCCAGCAGTCTCACAGGGGGACCCTACGAGCAGTACTTC	CASSLTGGPYEQYF
NA	TRBV10-3	NA	TRBJ2-7	TGTGCCATCAGTGCATCGGACGAGCAGTACTTC	CAISASDEQYF
NA	TRBV2	NA	TRBJ1-2	TGTGCCAGCAGACTAGGACAGCCCTATGGCTACACCTTC	CASRLGQPYGYTF
NA	TRBV4-2	NA	TRBJ2-7	TGTGCCAGCAGCCAAGATGCCACAGGGATGGTGCAGTACTTC	CASSQDATGMVQYF
NA	TRBV6-1	TRBD2	TRBJ2-1	TGTGCCAGCAGTGAATGGGCTAGCGGGGGGTACAATGAGCAGTTCTTC	CASSEWASGGYNEQFF
few	TRBV5-1	TRBD1	TRBJ1-2	TGCGCCAGCAGCCCCGGATACAGGGGATCTGATGGCTACACCTTC	CASSPGYRGSDGYTF
NA	TRBV19	TRBD2	TRBJ2-2	TGTGCCAGTAGTACGGAGCGGGGGGGCTACACCGGGGAGCTGTTTTTT	CASSTERGGYTGELFF
NA	TRBV29-1	NA	TRBJ2-3	TGCAGCGTGTCCGGGACACGCACAGATACGCAGTATTTT	CSVSGTRTDTQYF
NA	TRBV5-1	NA	TRBJ1-1	TGCGCCAGCAGCTTGGAAGGCAGGGGAACTGAAGCTTTCTTT	CASSLEGRGTEAFF
NA	TRBV7-3	NA	TRBJ1-1	TGTGCCAGCAGCCTATTCGGGGGGTGGGGCACTGAAGCTTTCTTT	CASSLFGGWGTEAFF
NA	TRBV27	NA	TRBJ2-1	TGTGCCAGCAGTCCGCTCCTTAAGAGCTCCTACAATGAGCAGTTCTTC	CASSPLLKSSYNEQFF
NA	TRBV5-1	NA	TRBJ2-7	TGCGCCAGCAGCGGCGGGGCCTACGAGCAGTACTTC	CASSGGAYEQYF
once	TRBV7-2	TRBD1	TRBJ1-5	TGTGCCAGCAGCTTATATCGGACAGGAGGGAACGGAAATCAGCCCCAGCATTTT	CASSLYRTGGNGNQPQHF
NA	TRBV5-4	NA	TRBJ2-7	TGTGCCAGCAGCTGGGGGCCCAACGAGCAGTACTTC	CASSWGPNEQYF
NA	TRBV7-3	NA	TRBJ2-1	TGTGCCAGCAGCTCCCAGCGGATGGATACTCACAATGAGCAGTTCTTC	CASSSQRMDTHNEQFF
NA	TRBV14	NA	TRBJ2-7	TGTGCCAGCAGTTTCGTCGGGACATCTTCCTACGAGCAGTACTTC	CASSFVGTSSYEQYF
NA	TRBV12-5	NA	TRBJ1-1	TGTGCTAGTGGTTTGGTGTTGGAGTCCCCCAGGGCGCGAGGCACTGAAGCTTTCTTT	CASGLVLESPRARGTEAFF
NA	TRBV5-1	NA	TRBJ2-3	TGCGCCAGCAGCTTTATCGTACGGGGAGATACGCAGTATTTT	CASSFIVRGDTQYF
NA	TRBV13	TRBD2	TRBJ2-7	TGTGCCAGCAGCACTAGGTTTGAAGCGGGGGATTACGAGCAGTACTTC	CASSTRFEAGDYEQYF
NA	TRBV5-1	NA	TRBJ2-5	TGCGCCAGCAGCTTGATCTCACAACCTCAAGAGACCCAGTACTTC	CASSLISQPQETQYF